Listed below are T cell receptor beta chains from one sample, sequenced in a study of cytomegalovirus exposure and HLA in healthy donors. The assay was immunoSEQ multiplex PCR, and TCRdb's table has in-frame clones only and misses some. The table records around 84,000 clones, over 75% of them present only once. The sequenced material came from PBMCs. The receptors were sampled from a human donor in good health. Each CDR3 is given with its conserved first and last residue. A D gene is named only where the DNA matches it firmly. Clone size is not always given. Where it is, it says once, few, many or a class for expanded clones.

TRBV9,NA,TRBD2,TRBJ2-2,CASSVERGAGGELFF,TGTGCCAGCAGCGTAGAGCGGGGGGCCGGCGGGGAGCTGTTTTTT
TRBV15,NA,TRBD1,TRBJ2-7,CATSSSVQGAREQYF,TGTGCCACCAGCAGTTCTGTACAGGGGGCGCGTGAGCAGTACTTC
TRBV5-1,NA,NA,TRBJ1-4,CASRLANEKLFF,TGCGCCAGCAGGTTAGCTAATGAAAAACTGTTTTTT
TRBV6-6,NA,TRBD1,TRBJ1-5,CASRKDRVVGNQPQHF,TGTGCCAGCAGAAAAGACAGGGTGGTGGGGAATCAGCCCCAGCATTTT
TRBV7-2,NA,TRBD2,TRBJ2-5,CASSSRYSGGPYQETQYF,TGTGCCAGCAGCTCCCGGTATAGCGGGGGCCCGTACCAAGAGACCCAGTACTTC
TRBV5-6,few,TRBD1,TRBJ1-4,CASRNRGGWGEKLFF,TGTGCCAGCAGAAATAGAGGGGGCTGGGGTGAAAAACTGTTTTTT
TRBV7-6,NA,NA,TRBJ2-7,CASSLSGPLSSYEQYF,TGTGCCAGCAGCTTATCAGGGCCTTTGAGCTCCTACGAGCAGTACTTC
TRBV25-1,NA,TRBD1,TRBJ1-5,CASESTGGSNQPQHF,TGTGCCAGCGAATCGACAGGGGGTAGCAATCAGCCCCAGCATTTT
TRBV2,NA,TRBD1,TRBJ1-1,CASSLRDRVAAFF,TGTGCCAGCAGCTTACGGGACAGGGTAGCAGCTTTCTTT
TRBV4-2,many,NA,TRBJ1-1,CASSSRVAGTEAFF,TGTGCCAGCAGCAGTAGAGTAGCGGGAACTGAAGCTTTCTTT
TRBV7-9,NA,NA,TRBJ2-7,CASSKTGYEQYF,TGTGCCAGCAGCAAAACAGGGTACGAGCAGTACTTC
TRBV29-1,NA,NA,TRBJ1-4,CSVVSGGDEKLFF,TGCAGCGTTGTATCGGGTGGTGATGAAAAACTGTTTTTT
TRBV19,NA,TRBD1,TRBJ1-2,CASSRQGYGYTF,TGTGCCAGTAGTAGACAGGGATATGGCTACACCTTC
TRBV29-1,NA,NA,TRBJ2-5,CSSYGQGWETQYF,TGCAGCTCCTACGGGCAGGGGTGGGAGACCCAGTACTTC
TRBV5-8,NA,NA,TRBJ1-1,CASWFPAGNLNTEAFF,TGTGCCAGCTGGTTTCCTGCAGGGAACCTTAACACTGAAGCTTTCTTT
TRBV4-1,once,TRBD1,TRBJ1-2,CASSQADRDRGYTF,TGCGCCAGCAGCCAAGCGGACAGGGACCGTGGCTACACCTTC
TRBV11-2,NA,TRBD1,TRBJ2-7,CASSLGPGGWDEQYF,TGTGCCAGCAGCTTAGGTCCAGGGGGTTGGGACGAGCAGTACTTC
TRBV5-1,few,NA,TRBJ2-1,CASSVAGLEQFF,TGCGCCAGCAGCGTGGCGGGGTTAGAGCAGTTCTTC
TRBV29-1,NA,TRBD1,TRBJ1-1,CSVGSTGDVTEAFF,TGCAGCGTTGGTTCGACAGGGGATGTTACTGAAGCTTTCTTT
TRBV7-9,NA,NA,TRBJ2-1,CASSLTGRQSPHEQFF,TGTGCCAGCAGCTTAACGGGAAGGCAGTCACCCCATGAGCAGTTCTTC
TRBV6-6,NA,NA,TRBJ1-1,CASRDWVRPGVTEAFF,TGTGCCAGCAGAGATTGGGTTAGGCCAGGGGTCACTGAAGCTTTCTTT
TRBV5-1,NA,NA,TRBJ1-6,CASSGAPGQNNSPLHF,TGCGCCAGCAGCGGGGCGCCGGGACAAAATAATTCACCCCTCCACTTT
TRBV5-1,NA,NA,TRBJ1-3,CASSLGGTGNTIYF,TGCGCCAGCAGCTTGGGAGGGACTGGAAACACCATATATTTT
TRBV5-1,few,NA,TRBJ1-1,CASSRNRADTEAFF,TGCGCCAGCAGCAGAAACAGGGCCGACACTGAAGCTTTCTTT
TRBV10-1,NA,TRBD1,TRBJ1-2,CASSETGGYGYTF,TGCGCCAGCAGTGAGACAGGGGGTTATGGCTACACCTTC
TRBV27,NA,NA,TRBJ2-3,CASARIMGGGPDTQYF,TGTGCCAGCGCTCGGATTATGGGGGGGGGCCCCGATACGCAGTATTTT
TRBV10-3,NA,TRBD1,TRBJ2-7,CAISEPLDRNSYEQYF,TGTGCCATCAGTGAGCCTTTGGACAGGAACTCCTACGAGCAGTACTTC
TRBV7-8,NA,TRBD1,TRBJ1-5,CASSLATGDDSRPQHF,TGTGCCAGCAGCCTCGCGACAGGGGACGACTCTAGGCCCCAGCATTTT
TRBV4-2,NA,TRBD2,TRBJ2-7,CASSRRVAGGQGYEQYF,TGTGCCAGCAGCCGCCGGGTAGCGGGGGGCCAAGGCTACGAGCAGTACTTC
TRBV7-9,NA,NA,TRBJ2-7,CASSLEGVGEQYF,TGTGCCAGCAGCTTAGAGGGGGTCGGGGAGCAGTACTTC
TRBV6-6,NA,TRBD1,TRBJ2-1,CASSYETGIYNEQFF,TGTGCCAGCAGTTACGAGACAGGGATCTACAATGAGCAGTTCTTC
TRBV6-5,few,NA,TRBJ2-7,CASSYQGLSYEQYF,TGTGCCAGCAGTTACCAGGGACTCTCCTACGAGCAGTACTTC
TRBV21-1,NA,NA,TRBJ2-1,CASSTHRDFEMAGYNEQFF,TGTGCCAGCAGCACCCATAGGGACTTCGAGATGGCTGGATACAATGAGCAGTTCTTC
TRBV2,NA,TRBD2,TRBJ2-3,CASSSGDYTDTQYF,TGTGCCAGCTCTAGCGGGGATTACACAGATACGCAGTATTTT
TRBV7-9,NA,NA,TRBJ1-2,CASSGVEGANYGYTF,TGTGCCAGCAGCGGGGTGGAAGGGGCTAACTATGGCTACACCTTC
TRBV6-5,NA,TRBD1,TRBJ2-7,CASSNTGDVYEQYF,TGTGCCAGCAGCAACACAGGGGACGTCTACGAGCAGTACTTC
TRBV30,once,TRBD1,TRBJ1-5,CASSLPGTGGSQPQHF,TGTGCCTCAAGCCTTCCCGGGACAGGGGGCTCTCAGCCCCAGCATTTT
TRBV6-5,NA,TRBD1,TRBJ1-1,CASSTRTGKMEAFF,TGTGCCAGCAGTACCAGGACAGGGAAGATGGAAGCTTTCTTT
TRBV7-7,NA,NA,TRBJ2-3,CASSLSGSDTQYF,TGTGCTAGCAGCTTATCAGGTTCAGATACGCAGTATTTT
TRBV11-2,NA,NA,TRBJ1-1,CASSVMGREAFF,TGTGCCAGCAGCGTAATGGGCAGGGAAGCTTTCTTT
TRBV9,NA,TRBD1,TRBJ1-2,CASSTHDRVGGYTF,TGTGCCAGCAGCACTCATGACAGGGTTGGGGGCTACACCTTC
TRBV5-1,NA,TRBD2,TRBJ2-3,CASSSGTSGGVTDTQYF,TGCGCCAGCAGCTCCGGGACTAGCGGGGGAGTCACAGATACGCAGTATTTT
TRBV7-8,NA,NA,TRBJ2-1,CASTRTANPALDEQFF,TGTGCCAGCACCAGGACAGCTAACCCGGCCCTCGATGAGCAGTTCTTC
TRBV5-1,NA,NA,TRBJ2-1,CASSLRGRGTTNEQFF,TGCGCCAGCAGCCTGAGAGGGCGGGGGACAACCAATGAGCAGTTCTTC
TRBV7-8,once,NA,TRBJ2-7,CASTSRDLAWENNEQYF,TGTGCCAGCACCTCCCGGGACTTGGCGTGGGAAAACAACGAGCAGTACTTC
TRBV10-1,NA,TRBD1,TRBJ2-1,CASSDFNRDRGHNEQFF,TGCGCCAGCAGTGACTTCAACCGGGACAGGGGCCACAATGAGCAGTTCTTC
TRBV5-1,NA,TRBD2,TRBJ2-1,CASTPNPGGTYNEQFF,TGCGCCAGCACTCCCAACCCCGGGGGGACCTACAATGAGCAGTTCTTC
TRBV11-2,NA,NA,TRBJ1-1,CASSLMGQDAFF,TGTGCCAGCAGCTTAATGGGGCAAGATGCTTTCTTT